The rows below give T cell receptor beta chains drawn from one sample of a study of shared clonotypes between healthy human individuals. Clones were sequenced by immunoSEQ multiplex PCR, and TCRdb holds only the in-frame ones, with some missing. The sample comprises 2 million to 2.5 million clones, approximately 96% of which are singletons, and around 0.13% rests with the top ten. Material for sequencing was naive CD4+ T cells sorted from blood. The receptors derive from a young man in good health. CDR3s include the opening cysteine and the closing phenylalanine or tryptophan. The D gene is left open where the match is weak. The size field is filled for only some rows; it gives once, few, many or a size class.

>.|.|TRBJ1-3|TRBV18
CASSPSSGNTIYF
TGTGCCAGCTCACCTTCGAGTGGAAACACCATATATTTT
>.|.|TRBJ1-2|TRBV4-3
CASSQDPGGYYGYTF
TGCGCCAGCAGCCAAGACCCGGGTGGCTACTATGGCTACACCTTC
>.|TRBD1|TRBJ2-7|TRBV27
CASSTRTGRPYEQYF
TGTGCCAGCAGCACTCGGACAGGGAGGCCCTACGAGCAGTACTTC
>.|TRBD2|TRBJ2-4|TRBV11-2
CASSFWGLDGKNIQYF
TGTGCCAGCAGCTTTTGGGGACTAGACGGCAAAAACATTCAGTACTTC
>.|TRBD2|TRBJ2-1|TRBV27
CASSTGLAGAGGTHEQFF
TGTGCCAGCAGTACAGGACTAGCGGGGGCTGGGGGAACCCATGAGCAGTTCTTC
>.|.|TRBJ1-5|TRBV13
CASSLGGGGQPQHF
TGTGCCAGCAGCTTAGGGGGTGGAGGTCAGCCCCAGCATTTT
>.|.|TRBJ1-1|TRBV7-9
CASRLAANTEAFF
TGTGCCAGCAGGTTGGCTGCGAACACTGAAGCTTTCTTT
>.|.|TRBJ2-7|TRBV6-5
CATWAASRKNEQYF
TGTGCCACATGGGCGGCTAGCAGGAAGAACGAGCAGTACTTC
>.|.|TRBJ2-1|TRBV6-6
CASSYLYGTFGGFF
TGTGCCAGCAGTTACCTCTACGGGACCTTCGGGGGGTTCTTC
>.|.|TRBJ2-5|TRBV5-1
CASSVGRSGQETQYF
TGCGCCAGCAGCGTGGGCCGAAGCGGACAAGAGACCCAGTACTTC
>.|TRBD2|TRBJ2-5|TRBV5-4
CASSLPPSGSQETQYF
TGTGCCAGCAGCTTACCCCCTAGCGGGAGTCAAGAGACCCAGTACTTC
>.|.|TRBJ2-1|TRBV5-1
CASSFDGALGDNEQFF
TGCGCCAGCAGCTTTGACGGGGCCCTGGGTGACAATGAGCAGTTCTTC
>.|TRBD1|TRBJ2-7|TRBV6-5
CASRSGTGVNYEQYF
TGTGCCAGCAGAAGCGGGACAGGGGTAAACTACGAGCAGTACTTC
>.|TRBD1|TRBJ1-2|TRBV5-5
CASSHRQGGYTF
TGTGCCAGCAGCCACCGACAGGGTGGCTACACCTTC
>.|.|TRBJ1-6|TRBV25-1
CASSGNTGTRSPLHF
TGTGCCAGCAGTGGCAACACAGGGACGCGATCACCCCTCCACTTT
>.|TRBD2|TRBJ2-4|TRBV6-6
CASSLTSGLAKNIQYF
TGTGCCAGCAGCTTGACTAGCGGATTAGCCAAAAACATTCAGTACTTC
>.|.|TRBJ2-7|TRBV7-9
CASSHMADGSEQYF
TGTGCCAGCAGCCACATGGCGGACGGTAGCGAGCAGTACTTC
>.|.|TRBJ1-5|TRBV7-9
CASSLAGDSNQPQHF
TGTGCCAGCAGCTTGGCAGGCGATAGCAATCAGCCCCAGCATTTT
>.|TRBD1|TRBJ2-6|TRBV9
CASSSLKTGTGPAGANVLTF
TGTGCCAGCAGCTCCCTCAAAACCGGGACAGGACCGGCTGGGGCCAACGTCCTGACTTTC
>few|TRBD2|TRBJ2-3|TRBV5-6
CASSLVGGRADTQYF
TGTGCCAGCAGCTTGGTCGGCGGGAGGGCAGATACGCAGTATTTT
>.|TRBD1|TRBJ2-2|TRBV4-2
CASSQDGTVVAGELFF
TGTGCCAGCAGCCAAGATGGGACAGTTGTCGCCGGGGAGCTGTTTTTT
>.|TRBD2|TRBJ2-1|TRBV4-2
CASSQDLGGGAHNEQFF
TGTGCCAGCAGCCAAGATCTCGGCGGGGGGGCCCACAATGAGCAGTTCTTC
>.|.|TRBJ2-1|TRBV10-3
CAISDGNGHNEQFF
TGTGCCATCAGTGACGGGAACGGCCACAATGAGCAGTTCTTC
>.|.|TRBJ2-1|TRBV9
CASSVGSGSYNEQFF
TGTGCCAGCAGCGTGGGAAGCGGCTCCTACAATGAGCAGTTCTTC
>.|.|TRBJ2-1|TRBV30
CAWSVGGSAQFF
TGTGCCTGGAGTGTAGGAGGGTCAGCGCAGTTCTTC
>.|.|TRBJ1-5|TRBV19
CASSISPREQRQPQHF
TGTGCCAGTAGTATCAGTCCGCGGGAGCAGCGCCAGCCCCAGCATTTT
>.|TRBD1|TRBJ2-7|TRBV19
CASSIAPTQGAPSYEQYF
TGTGCCAGTAGTATCGCCCCCACACAGGGGGCTCCTTCCTACGAGCAGTACTTC
>once|.|TRBJ2-3|TRBV7-6
CASSLQGGVDTQYF
TGTGCCAGCAGCTTACAGGGGGGGGTAGATACGCAGTATTTT
>.|TRBD1|TRBJ1-3|TRBV7-9
CASSLGDRAGNTIYF
TGTGCCAGCAGCTTAGGGGACAGGGCCGGAAACACCATATATTTT
>.|.|TRBJ2-2|TRBV19
CASSIWNTGELFF
TGTGCCAGTAGTATTTGGAACACCGGGGAGCTGTTTTTT
>.|.|TRBJ1-2|TRBV19
CATEDYGYTF
TGTGCCACCGAGGATTATGGCTACACCTTC
>.|.|TRBJ2-7|TRBV15
CATSREGKTSIPYEQYF
TGTGCCACCAGCAGAGAGGGGAAGACATCTATTCCCTACGAGCAGTACTTC
>.|.|TRBJ2-7|TRBV28
CASSSPLRRGDEQYF
TGTGCCAGCAGTTCCCCTTTACGTCGGGGTGACGAGCAGTACTTC
>.|.|TRBJ2-3|TRBV11-2
CASTLRSGSDTQYF
TGTGCCAGCACCCTCCGCTCAGGGTCAGATACGCAGTATTTT
>.|TRBD1|TRBJ2-1|TRBV30
CAWSKGQGFLFF
TGTGCCTGGAGTAAAGGACAGGGCTTTCTGTTCTTC
>.|TRBD1|TRBJ2-2|TRBV7-2
CASSLGQGPGELFF
TGTGCCAGCAGCTTAGGACAGGGCCCCGGGGAGCTGTTTTTT
>.|.|TRBJ1-1|TRBV7-7
CASSLALDTEAFF
TGTGCTAGCAGCTTAGCTCTAGACACTGAAGCTTTCTTT
>.|.|TRBJ2-3|TRBV10-3
CAISTTIDSKSDTQYF
TGTGCCATCAGTACCACCATCGACAGTAAATCAGATACGCAGTATTTT
>.|.|TRBJ2-2|TRBV30
CAWSVSSIRITGELFF
TGTGCCTGGAGTGTATCCAGCATTCGTATCACCGGGGAGCTGTTTTTT
>once|TRBD2|TRBJ2-5|TRBV7-9
CASSFGLAVETQYF
TGTGCCAGCAGCTTCGGACTAGCGGTTGAGACCCAGTACTTC
>.|.|TRBJ2-3|TRBV5-1
CASSLSAGVSTDTQYF
TGCGCCAGCAGCTTGTCCGCCGGAGTTAGCACAGATACGCAGTATTTT
>.|TRBD1|TRBJ2-7|TRBV5-4
CASSLGTALTGATYEQYF
TGTGCCAGCAGCTTGGGTACGGCTTTGACAGGGGCGACCTACGAGCAGTACTTC
>.|.|TRBJ2-7|TRBV28
CASSSISPDRQYF
TGTGCCAGCAGCTCGATCTCCCCGGACAGACAGTACTTC
>.|TRBD1|TRBJ1-6|TRBV15
CATSREWTGTDSPLHF
TGTGCCACCAGCAGAGAATGGACAGGTACCGATTCACCCCTCCACTTT
>.|TRBD2|TRBJ2-7|TRBV6-1
CASSEDTSGGSYEQYF
TGTGCCAGCAGTGAAGATACTAGCGGGGGCTCCTACGAGCAGTACTTC
>once|TRBD2|TRBJ2-3|TRBV30
CAWSLRETDTQYF
TGTGCCTGGAGTTTGCGGGAGACAGATACGCAGTATTTT